This is a list of T cell receptor beta chains from one sample in a study of blood T cells in healthy people across ages. TCRdb itself ran the 5' RACE reads through MiXCR, one entry per CDR3 protein. Of about 930,000 distinct CDR3 sequences listed, under 35% are singletons. The sample also formed part of further work on T cells of mothers and their children.

Sequenced input: blood. The receptor source for this set is a woman in her forties in good health. Each CDR3 is given with its conserved first and last residue. The D gene is left open where the match is weak. Clone size appears in some rows only: once, few, many, or a class for an expanded clone.

V gene: TRBV5-1
D gene: .
clone size: many
J gene: TRBJ2-7
CDR3 protein: CASSFTLDEQYF
CDR3 DNA: TGCGCCAGCAGCTTTACCCTAGACGAGCAGTACTTC

V gene: TRBV5-6
D gene: .
clone size: .
J gene: TRBJ1-4
CDR3 protein: CASSLVQLEGDEKRFF
CDR3 DNA: TGTGCCAGCAGCTTGGTTCAACTTGAAGGGGATGAAAAACGGTTTTTT

V gene: TRBV20-1
D gene: TRBD2
clone size: .
J gene: TRBJ2-7
CDR3 protein: CSASSSGLAFYEQYF
CDR3 DNA: TGCAGTGCTAGTTCTTCGGGACTAGCCTTCTACGAGCAGTACTTC

V gene: TRBV20-1
D gene: .
clone size: once
J gene: TRBJ2-1
CDR3 protein: CSARDWGARNNEQFF
CDR3 DNA: TGCAGTGCTAGAGATTGGGGGGCGCGAAACAATGAGCAGTTCTTC

V gene: TRBV7-2
D gene: TRBD2
clone size: .
J gene: TRBJ2-3
CDR3 protein: CASSPLAGGQADTQYF
CDR3 DNA: TGTGCCAGCAGCCCCCTAGCGGGGGGGCAGGCAGATACGCAGTATTTT

V gene: TRBV27
D gene: .
clone size: .
J gene: TRBJ1-5
CDR3 protein: CASVYSAGIEGVNQPQHF
CDR3 DNA: TGTGCCAGCGTCTACTCGGCTGGAATTGAGGGGGTCAATCAGCCCCAGCATTTT

V gene: TRBV9
D gene: TRBD1
clone size: .
J gene: TRBJ1-1
CDR3 protein: CASSARGGQDGAEAFF
CDR3 DNA: TGTGCCAGCAGCGCGAGGGGGGGACAGGATGGGGCTGAAGCTTTCTTT

V gene: TRBV12-3/TRBV12-4
D gene: .
clone size: .
J gene: TRBJ1-6
CDR3 protein: CASSLGTWNSPLHF
CDR3 DNA: TGTGCCAGCAGTCTGGGGACTTGGAATTCACCCCTCCACTTT

V gene: TRBV20-1
D gene: .
clone size: few
J gene: TRBJ1-4
CDR3 protein: CSAFGSVGEKLFF
CDR3 DNA: TGCAGTGCTTTTGGGTCAGTCGGTGAAAAACTGTTTTTT

V gene: TRBV4-1
D gene: .
clone size: .
J gene: TRBJ1-1
CDR3 protein: CASSITEDIFEAFF
CDR3 DNA: TGCGCCAGCAGTATTACAGAGGATATCTTTGAAGCTTTCTTT

V gene: TRBV10-3
D gene: .
clone size: .
J gene: TRBJ2-7
CDR3 protein: CAISGPGARDEQYF
CDR3 DNA: TGTGCCATCAGTGGTCCGGGGGCGCGGGACGAGCAGTACTTC

V gene: TRBV7-2
D gene: .
clone size: .
J gene: TRBJ1-2
CDR3 protein: CASSKTGSQNYGYTF
CDR3 DNA: TGTGCCAGCAGTAAAACAGGGTCCCAAAACTATGGCTACACCTTC

V gene: TRBV3-1
D gene: TRBD2
clone size: .
J gene: TRBJ2-5
CDR3 protein: CASSQFSLAGGGRETQYF
CDR3 DNA: TGTGCCAGCAGCCAATTCTCACTAGCGGGGGGTGGGCGGGAGACCCAGTACTTC

V gene: TRBV5-6
D gene: TRBD1
clone size: .
J gene: TRBJ2-7
CDR3 protein: CASRPGTADEQYF
CDR3 DNA: TGTGCCAGCAGGCCCGGGACAGCCGACGAGCAGTACTTC

V gene: TRBV9
D gene: TRBD1
clone size: .
J gene: TRBJ2-7
CDR3 protein: CASSAGQGYDEQYF
CDR3 DNA: TGTGCCAGCAGCGCGGGACAGGGGTACGACGAGCAGTACTTC